This is a list of T cell receptor beta chains from one sample in a study of control samples from healthy donors and cancer patients. Generated by immunoSEQ multiplex PCR, the TCRdb table keeps only in-frame clones and is missing some. The data show over 150,000 clones, with roughly 94% seen just once and 1.1% to 1.5% held by the top ten. The sample consisted of blood. The origin of the receptors is a young woman in good health. CDR3s include the opening cysteine and the closing phenylalanine or tryptophan. A D gene is named only where the DNA matches it firmly.

>.|TRBJ2-3|TRBV13
TGTGCCAGCAGTAATCGGTATGAGGGGGGGCCTTATACGCAGTATTTT
CASSNRYEGGPYTQYF
>.|TRBJ1-3|TRBV10-3
TGTGCCATCTCACCGACAGAGGCTGGAAACACCATATATTTT
CAISPTEAGNTIYF
>.|TRBJ2-1|TRBV7-9
TGTGCCAGCAGCTCTAGCCGCTCCTACAATGAGCAGTTCTTC
CASSSSRSYNEQFF
>.|TRBJ1-4|TRBV6-2/TRBV6-3
TGTGCCAGCAGTTCGGCAGGGTTAGGAGCAACTAATGAAAAACTGTTTTTT
CASSSAGLGATNEKLFF
>.|TRBJ1-5|TRBV28
TGTGCCAGCAGTTTGCGGGGGGAGAGCAATCAGCCCCAGCATTTT
CASSLRGESNQPQHF
>TRBD2|TRBJ2-2|TRBV10-1
TGCGCCAGCAGTTCTAACCGCGGACTAGCGGAGAACACCGGGGAGCTGTTTTTT
CASSSNRGLAENTGELFF
>.|TRBJ1-5|TRBV28
TGTGCCAGTGCGGTAGGTTCTCAGCCCCAGCATTTT
CASAVGSQPQHF
>.|TRBJ1-6|TRBV28
TGTGCCAGCGGCAATTCACCCCTCCACTTT
CASGNSPLHF
>.|TRBJ1-2|TRBV29-1
TGCAGCGTTCCCCAGACAGCAAACTATGGCTACACCTTC
CSVPQTANYGYTF
>.|TRBJ2-3|TRBV11-3
TGTGCCAGCAGCTCCCGGACTGGCACAGATACGCAGTATTTT
CASSSRTGTDTQYF
>.|TRBJ1-2|TRBV28
TGTGCCAGCAGCGAACCTGCGGGTGGATTCTATGGCTACACCTTC
CASSEPAGGFYGYTF
>TRBD2|TRBJ2-1|TRBV29-1
TGCAGCGGCACTAGCGGGACCGCCTACAATGAGCAGTTCTTC
CSGTSGTAYNEQFF
>TRBD2|TRBJ2-7|TRBV2
TGTGCCAGCAGTGAAACTAGCGGGACCTACGAGCAGTACTTC
CASSETSGTYEQYF
>.|TRBJ2-3|TRBV6-5
TGTGCCAGCAGTTCGGTCAGATCCACAGATACGCAGTATTTT
CASSSVRSTDTQYF
>.|TRBJ1-5|TRBV6-5
TGTGCCAGCAAATTTAGCAATCAGCCCCAGCATTTT
CASKFSNQPQHF
>TRBD2|TRBJ2-2|TRBV11-3
TGTGCCAGCAGCTTGTTTCGGGGACTAGCGGGGGAGACCGGGGAGCTGTTTTTT
CASSLFRGLAGETGELFF
>TRBD1|TRBJ1-1|TRBV29-1
TGCAGCGTGCGCGGACAGGGGATGAACACTGAAGCTTTCTTT
CSVRGQGMNTEAFF